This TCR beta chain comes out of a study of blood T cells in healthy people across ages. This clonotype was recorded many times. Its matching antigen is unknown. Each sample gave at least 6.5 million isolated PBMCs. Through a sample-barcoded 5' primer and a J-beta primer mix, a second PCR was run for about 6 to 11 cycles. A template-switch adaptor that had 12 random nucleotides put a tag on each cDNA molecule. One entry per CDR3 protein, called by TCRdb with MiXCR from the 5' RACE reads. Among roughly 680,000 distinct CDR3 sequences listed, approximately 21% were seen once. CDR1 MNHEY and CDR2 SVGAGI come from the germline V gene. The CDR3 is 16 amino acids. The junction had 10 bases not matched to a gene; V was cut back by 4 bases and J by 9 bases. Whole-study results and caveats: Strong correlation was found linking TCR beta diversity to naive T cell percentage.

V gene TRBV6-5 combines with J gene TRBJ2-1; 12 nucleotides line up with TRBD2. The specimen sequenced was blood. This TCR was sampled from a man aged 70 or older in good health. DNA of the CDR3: TGTGCCAGCAGTTTTCTGCTAGCGGGAGGGCCTAGTGAGCAGTTCTTC. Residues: CASSFLLAGGPSEQFF.